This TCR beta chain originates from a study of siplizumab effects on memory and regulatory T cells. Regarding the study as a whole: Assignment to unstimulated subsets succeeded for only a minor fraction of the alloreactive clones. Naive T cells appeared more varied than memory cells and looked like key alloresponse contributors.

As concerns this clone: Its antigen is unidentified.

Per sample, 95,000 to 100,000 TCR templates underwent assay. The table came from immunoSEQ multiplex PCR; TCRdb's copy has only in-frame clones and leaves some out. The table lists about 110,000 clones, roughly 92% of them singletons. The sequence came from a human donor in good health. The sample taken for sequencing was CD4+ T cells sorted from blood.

In DNA form, the CDR3 reads TGTGCCAGCAGCCCACAGGCTCTAAAGGGCCATGAGCAGTTCTTC. It specifies CASSPQALKGHEQFF. The genes are TRBV7-9 and TRBJ2-1; the D gene is possibly TRBD1 (5 bases). The ends were cut back, 5 bases at V and 8 bases at J, with 19 bases in the middle. Germline values: CDR1 SEHNR, CDR2 FQNEAQ (reference sequence). The CDR3 totals 15 residues.